The entry that follows covers one T cell receptor beta chain sequence. This record belongs to a study of T cell changes during pregnancy in multiple sclerosis. Clones were sequenced by immunoSEQ multiplex PCR, and TCRdb holds only the in-frame ones, with some missing. The sample carries 79,000 or so clones, roughly nine tenths recorded once. The germline CDR1 and CDR2 sequences are LNHDA and SQIVND (reference sequence). Trimming pared 6 bases from V and 7 bases from J, leaving 28 bases between. CDR3 length: 17 amino acids. The source is a female donor with multiple sclerosis, enrolled in a pregnancy study. The sample was CD4+ T cells from peripheral blood mononuclear cells, taken before pregnancy. The rearrangement links TRBV19 to TRBJ2-7; D possibly corresponds to TRBD2 (5 bases). DNA of the CDR3: TGTGCCAGTAGCGACCTGAAGGTTCACGGCGGCTCGGGGGAGCAGTACTTC. It is translated as CASSDLKVHGGSGEQYF.